The 20 T cell receptor beta chains listed next were all sequenced from one sample in a study of chemoradiotherapy in HPV16-positive cancers. This table comes from immunoSEQ multiplex PCR, and its TCRdb copy is limited to in-frame clones, with some not included. The sample carries about 2,700 clones, 87% recorded once. The sequences come from tumor tissue, collected from a patient who underwent chemoradiotherapy. Every receptor here comes from a human donor with HPV-associated anogenital cancer.

The chain recombines TRBV9 with TRBJ2-5; 12 bases are shared with TRBD1. The ends lost 3 bases at V and 4 bases at J; junction bases unmatched: 4. CDR1 is SGDLS and CDR2 is YYNGEE in the germline V gene. This CDR3 contains 15 residues. In DNA, the CDR3 is TGTGCCAGCAGCGGGGGACAGGGGGCGGGAGAGACCCAGTACTTC. The encoded protein is CASSGGQGAGETQYF.

The chain links TRBV29-1 to TRBJ2-7; TRBD1 matches at 7 bases. CDR1 is SQVTM, CDR2 ANQGSEA, per germline. V lost 6 bases to trimming and J lost 2 bases; unmatched junction nucleotides: 4. This CDR3 comprises 12 residues. The CDR3 here is CSVVQGAYEQYF. CDR3 coding DNA: TGCAGCGTCGTTCAGGGGGCCTACGAGCAGTACTTC.

The J gene is TRBJ1-1, the V gene TRBV5-1, with D perhaps matching TRBD1 (6 bases). CDR3 length equals 13 residues. The germline CDR1 and CDR2 sequences are SGHRS and YFSETQ. V dropped 4 bases and J dropped 1 base, with 8 bases sitting between them. The CDR3 coding sequence is TGCGCCAGCAGCCTACAGGGGAACACTGAAGCTTTCTTT. This codes for CASSLQGNTEAFF.

The J gene is TRBJ2-1, the V gene TRBV6-5; unclear D gene. Germline V CDR1 and CDR2: MNHEY, SVGAGI. The CDR3 extends over 12 amino acids. Trimming took 2 bases from V and 7 from J, leaving 6 bases between them. The CDR3 loop reads CASSYGANEQFF. CDR3 DNA sequence: TGTGCCAGCAGTTACGGCGCAAATGAGCAGTTCTTC.

J is TRBJ2-5 and V is TRBV5-6; no reliable D call. Trimming took off 4 bases at V and 0 bases at J, with 13 bases between the two ends. CDR3 length: 15 residues. The germline gives CDR1 SGHDT, CDR2 YYEEEE. DNA of the CDR3: TGTGCCAGCAGCACTTCGACCCTGTACCAAGAGACCCAGTACTTC. This codes for CASSTSTLYQETQYF.

The gene calls are TRBV5-6 and TRBJ2-7; the D call may be TRBD1 or TRBD2 (5 bases each). Trimming pared 7 bases from V and 0 bases from J, leaving 14 bases between. This CDR3 is built from 14 residues. Germline lookup yields CDR1 SGHDT and CDR2 YYEEEE. The CDR3 reads CASSAPGPSYEQYF. The CDR3 DNA is TGTGCCAGCTCAGCTCCGGGACCCTCCTACGAGCAGTACTTC.

This chain uses TRBV19 with TRBJ1-1, with D perhaps TRBD1 (5 bases). Germline V lookup: CDR1 LNHDA, CDR2 SQIVND (reference sequence). The CDR3 has 15 amino acids. The germline V and J ends were trimmed by 5 bases and 0 bases, with 13 bases remaining between them. This chain's CDR3 is CASSFPGLLNTEAFF. The DNA for the CDR3 is TGTGCCAGTAGTTTCCCGGGACTCCTGAACACTGAAGCTTTCTTT.

The CDR3 DNA follows: TGTGCCAGCTCCCAGAATCGGGGCAGCCAAGAGACCCAGTACTTC. It encodes CASSQNRGSQETQYF. The rearrangement uses TRBV5-8 and TRBJ2-5, with D perhaps matching TRBD1 or TRBD2 (5 bases each). Germline CDR1 is SGHTS and CDR2 is YDEGEE. This CDR3 is built from 15 residues. The V end lost 7 bases, the J end lost 1 base, and 17 bases lay between the germline ends.

The chain is built from TRBV5-6 and TRBJ2-5, with a weak D call TRBD2 (6 bases). The J call may be faulty, since TRBJ2-7 better matches the DNA end. The CDR3 has 13 residues. Germline CDR1 is SGHDT and CDR2 is YYEEEE. CDR3 loop: CASSGGTTYEQYF. CDR3 in DNA: TGTGCCAGCAGCGGCGGGACCACCTACGAGCAGTACTTC.

This clone was detected only once. This sequence joins TRBV7-9 and TRBJ2-7; perhaps TRBD2 as D (5 bases). V was shortened by 5 bases and J by 2 bases, with 13 bases between the two germline ends. Looked up from germline, CDR1 is SEHNR and CDR2 is FQNEAQ (reference sequence). CDR3 size: 14 residues. The CDR3 sequence: CASSPDLSAYEQYF. The DNA of the CDR3 is TGTGCCAGCAGCCCGGACTTGAGTGCCTACGAGCAGTACTTC.

This clone was detected only a few times. The V gene is TRBV7-8, the J gene TRBJ2-7; D gene uncertain. The CDR3 contains 13 residues. CDR1 is SGHVS, CDR2 FQNEAQ, per germline. V lost 3 bases and J lost 3, with 9 bases in between. The chain's CDR3 is CASSLGSIYEQYF. As DNA, the CDR3 is TGTGCCAGCAGCTTGGGCTCAATCTACGAGCAGTACTTC.

The gene calls are TRBV20-1 and TRBJ2-1; 7 positions match TRBD1. This CDR3 has 10 amino acids. The germline V gene encodes CDR1 DFQATT and CDR2 SNEGSKA (reference sequence). The CDR3 loop is CALYRGEQFF. In DNA form, the CDR3 reads TGCGCCCTTTACAGGGGTGAGCAGTTCTTC.

The chain recombines TRBV2 with TRBJ2-3, with D possibly TRBD1 on 6 matching bases. CDR1 SNHLY and CDR2 FYNNEI come from the germline V gene. The CDR3 extends over 16 amino acids. The V gene lost 6 bases and the J gene lost 5 bases, with 21 bases spanning the gap. CDR3 region: CASSVEGVAPVDTQYF. The CDR3, as DNA: TGTGCCAGCAGCGTAGAGGGGGTCGCACCCGTAGATACGCAGTATTTT. The complete variable domain, with remaining parts taken from reference TRBV2 and TRBJ2-3, reads EPEVTQTPSHQVTQMGQEVILRCVPISNHLYFYWYRQILGQKVEFLVSFYNNEISEKSEIFDDQFSVERPDGSNFTLKIRSTKLEDSAMYFCASSVEGVAPVDTQYFGPGTRLTVL.

V and J are TRBV6-5 and TRBJ2-7; no definite D call. There are 15 residues in the CDR3. Trimming took off 2 bases at V and 3 bases at J, with 14 bases between the two ends. Germline V gene data show CDR1 as MNHEY and CDR2 as SVGAGI. CDR3 residues: CASSYEGINFYEQYF. Written as DNA, the CDR3 is TGTGCCAGCAGTTACGAAGGAATAAATTTCTACGAGCAGTACTTC.

J is TRBJ2-4 and V is TRBV2; 9 bases match TRBD1. V shed 7 bases, J shed 3 bases, and the junction held 7 bases outside the gene matches. The CDR3 spans 15 residues. CDR1 SNHLY and CDR2 FYNNEI come from the germline V gene. This CDR3 is CASNRDRVGKNIQYF. CDR3 nucleotides: TGTGCCAGCAATAGGGACAGGGTGGGCAAAAACATTCAGTACTTC.

The V call is TRBV6-6, the J call TRBJ1-1, with D perhaps TRBD1 (6 bases). In germline, CDR1 is MNHNY, CDR2 SVGAGI (reference sequence). Deletions cut 10 bases from V and 1 base from J, with 13 bases between. The length of the CDR3 is 13 residues. The CDR3 bases are TGTGCCACCCCCGGAGGGGGGAACACTGAAGCTTTCTTT. It is translated as CATPGGGNTEAFF.

The rearrangement uses TRBV30 and TRBJ1-2; D gene unclear. CDR3 length: 12 amino acids. V was trimmed by 2 bases and J by 5 bases, leaving 9 bases between them. Germline CDR1 is GTSNPN and CDR2 is SVGIG (reference sequence). In DNA, the CDR3 is TGTGCCTGGAGTTCCCCAGATTATGGCTACACCTTC. It yields the protein CAWSSPDYGYTF. The complete variable domain, with remaining parts taken from reference TRBV30 and TRBJ1-2, reads SQTIHQWPATLVQPVGSPLSLECTVEGTSNPNLYWYRQAAGRGLQLLFYSVGIGQISSEVPQNLSASRPQDRQFILSSKKLLLSDSGFYLCAWSSPDYGYTFGSGTRLTVV.

V and J are TRBV9 and TRBJ2-7; TRBD1 matches 9 bases. V shed 5 bases, J shed 2 bases, and the junction held 8 bases outside the gene matches. Per germline, CDR1 SGDLS and CDR2 YYNGEE. The CDR3 runs 15 residues. This CDR3 reads CASSPLGTGTYEQYF. CDR3 coding DNA: TGTGCCAGCAGTCCCCTTGGGACAGGGACCTACGAGCAGTACTTC.

V and J are TRBV7-9 and TRBJ2-5; 10 nucleotides align to TRBD1. The J call may be mistaken, given a closer DNA end match to TRBJ2-7. The CDR3 has 17 amino acids. CDR1 SEHNR and CDR2 FQNEAQ come from the germline V gene (reference sequence). The CDR3 sequence is CASSLGTGGMQSYEQYF. Written as DNA, the CDR3 is TGTGCCAGCAGCTTAGGGACAGGGGGTATGCAATCCTACGAGCAGTACTTC.

The rearrangement joins TRBV4-1 to TRBJ2-7; D tentatively reads TRBD1 or TRBD2 (6 bases each). Germline CDR1 MGHRA, CDR2 YSYEKL. The CDR3 loop spans 14 amino acids. V was cut by 1 base and J by 5 bases, with 12 bases left in between. This CDR3 reads CASSQGMGGDEQYF. The CDR3 DNA sequence: TGCGCCAGCAGCCAAGGTATGGGGGGCGACGAGCAGTACTTC.